Following are 8 T cell receptor beta chains from one sample sequenced in a study of glioma-infiltrating T cells. Using RNA template, CDR3s of TCR alpha and beta were amplified with iRepertoire arm-PCR. A single record per CDR3 protein comes from TCRdb applying MiXCR to the multiplex PCR reads. The sample shows about 94,000 distinct CDR3 sequences, 20% to 25% of them seen only once. Sequencing input: glioma tissue, nonneoplastic brain tissue, or PBMCs (not recorded which). The receptors stem from a human donor with low-grade glioma or glioblastoma, undergoing nonglioma brain surgery, or in good health (not recorded which).

This chain links TRBV5-1 with TRBJ2-3; D is ambiguous. The CDR3 has 14 amino acids. V was trimmed by 0 bases and J by 4 bases, leaving 9 bases between them. CDR1 SGHRS and CDR2 YFSETQ come from the germline V gene. CDR3 residues: CASSLGSPPDTQYF. The CDR3, as DNA: TGCGCCAGCAGCTTGGGGTCTCCACCAGATACGCAGTATTTT.

This rearrangement joins TRBV7-9 to TRBJ2-7; the D is unclear. Germline CDR1 SEHNR, CDR2 FQNEAQ (reference sequence). This CDR3 is built from 11 residues. The ends were cut back, 0 bases at V and 7 bases at J, with 4 bases in the middle. This CDR3 reads CASSLAWEQYF. The CDR3 nucleotides read TGTGCCAGCAGCTTAGCCTGGGAGCAGTACTTC.

The chain has TRBV19 and TRBJ2-7; perhaps TRBD1 as D (5 bases). CDR1 LNHDA and CDR2 SQIVND come from the germline V gene (reference sequence). The CDR3 has 11 residues. Trimming left V 9 bases short and J 5 bases short, with 11 bases between. The CDR3: CASPDSDEQYF. CDR3 bases: TGTGCCAGCCCCGACAGCGACGAGCAGTACTTC.

The CDR3 loop is CASSSPRGTQYF. The CDR3 DNA sequence: TGTGCCAGCAGCTCACCTAGGGGTACGCAGTATTTT. The V and J genes are TRBV12-3 or TRBV12-4 and TRBJ2-3; tentatively, D is TRBD1 (5 bases). Trimming left V 6 bases short and J 8 bases short, with 12 bases between. This CDR3 is built from 12 residues.

This clonotype was recorded only once. The rearrangement links TRBV20-1 to TRBJ1-1, with TRBD1 matching over 8 bases. Germline CDR1 DFQATT, CDR2 SNEGSKA (reference sequence). The CDR3 runs 13 residues. With 6 bases clipped from V and 7 bases from J, the junction kept 10 bases outside the gene matches. CDR3 DNA: TGCAGTGCACGGACAGGGATGAAAAATGAAGCTTTCTTT. Amino acid sequence: CSARTGMKNEAFF.

This clonotype occurred many times. The chain joins TRBV6-1 to TRBJ2-6; no reliable D call. Germline loops: CDR1 MNHNS, CDR2 SASEGT. Trimming left V 3 bases short and J 0 bases short, with 0 bases between. The CDR3 consists of 13 residues. The CDR3 nucleotides are TGTGCCAGCAGTGACTCTGGGGCCAACGTCCTGACTTTC. The encoded protein is CASSDSGANVLTF.

This clonotype was counted ten times or more. The rearrangement uses TRBV11-2 and TRBJ2-3; D perhaps matches TRBD1 (6 bases). The V gene lost 5 bases and the J gene lost 3 bases, with 18 bases spanning the gap. The germline CDR1 and CDR2 sequences are SGHAT and FQNNGV. This CDR3 is 16 amino acids long. The DNA for the CDR3 is TGTGCCAGCAGCCCCCAACAGGGAATTAGAACAGATACGCAGTATTTT. Amino acid sequence: CASSPQQGIRTDTQYF.

The J gene is TRBJ2-7, the V gene TRBV14; tentative D call: TRBD1 (6 bases). The CDR3 has 16 residues. The V end lost 3 bases, the J end lost 1 base, and 16 bases lay between the germline ends. In germline, CDR1 is SGHDN, CDR2 FVKESK. CDR3: CASSHLKGVSSYEQYF. The DNA for the CDR3 is TGTGCCAGCAGCCACCTGAAGGGGGTCTCTTCCTACGAGCAGTACTTC.